This T cell receptor beta chain was sequenced in a study of T cell changes during pregnancy in multiple sclerosis. V shed 0 bases, J shed 1 base, and the junction held 5 bases outside the gene matches. CDR3 length: 19 residues. Profiled with immunoSEQ multiplex PCR; TCRdb holds only in-frame clones, not every one. In the table there are roughly 57,000 clones, approximately 94% of which are singletons. The J gene is TRBJ2-1, the V gene TRBV23-1, with 14 bases matching TRBD2. TRBV23-1 is an ORF for which the function is uncertain. This specimen was CD8+ T cells from peripheral blood mononuclear cells, taken after pregnancy. This sequence originates from a female donor with multiple sclerosis, enrolled in a pregnancy study. In DNA, the CDR3 is TGCGCCAGCAGTCAATCGGGACTAGCGGGAGAGGGGTCCTACAATGAGCAGTTCTTC. Translation gives CASSQSGLAGEGSYNEQFF.